The rows below give T cell receptor beta chains drawn from one sample of a study of blood T cell repertoires in COVID-19. Method: immunoSEQ multiplex PCR; TCRdb's copy keeps in-frame clones and lacks some. The sample lists about 140,000 clones, roughly 88% occurring once. The sample was peripheral blood. The receptors here all came from a man aged 60 to 75 with active or convalescent COVID-19. The CDR3 runs from the conserved cysteine through the conserved F or W. A D gene is named only where the DNA matches it firmly. Where a row states a size, it is once, few, many or the class of an expanded clone; other rows omit it.

V gene,CDR3 length,J gene,D gene,clone size,CDR3 DNA,CDR3 protein
TRBV3-1/TRBV3-2,16,TRBJ2-7,TRBD1,-,TGTGCCAGCAGCCAAGGGGGCAGCAGGGGGCTGAACGAGCAGTACTTC,CASSQGGSRGLNEQYF
TRBV7-8,17,TRBJ1-4,-,-,TGTGCCAGCAGCCCGGGGACCGCGGGGGCAACTAATGAAAAACTGTTTTTT,CASSPGTAGATNEKLFF
TRBV9,14,TRBJ1-6,-,-,TGTGCCAGCAGCGGGAGACAGAGCCATTCACCCCTCCACTTT,CASSGRQSHSPLHF
TRBV4-3,17,TRBJ2-7,TRBD2,once,TGCGCCAGCAGCCAGTGGGCGGGTGGCGGGGGGTCCTACGAGCAGTACTTC,CASSQWAGGGGSYEQYF
TRBV4-3,17,TRBJ1-6,-,-,TGCGCCAGCAGCCAAGCCAGCGGGAGCTCCTATAATTCACCCCTCCACTTT,CASSQASGSSYNSPLHF
TRBV2,15,TRBJ2-3,TRBD2,-,TGCGCCAGTCGACAGCGGGGGGGTGGGGCAGATACGCAGTATTTT,CASRQRGGGADTQYF
TRBV5-4,14,TRBJ2-2,-,-,TGTGCCAGTAGGGCAGGGGAGAGGCCCGGGGAGCTGTTTTTT,CASRAGERPGELFF
TRBV6-2/TRBV6-3,15,TRBJ2-1,TRBD2,-,TGTGCCAGCAGCCGGACTAGCGGGGGTTACAATGAGCAGTTCTTC,CASSRTSGGYNEQFF
TRBV12-3/TRBV12-4,12,TRBJ1-1,-,-,TGTGCCAGCAGAGGAGAATACACTGAAGCTTTCTTT,CASRGEYTEAFF
TRBV7-2,14,TRBJ2-1,TRBD2,-,TGTGCCAGCACCCGACTAGCGGAAAACAATGAGCAGTTCTTC,CASTRLAENNEQFF
TRBV6-4,9,TRBJ2-1,-,-,TGTGCCAGCACGGACTTACGGTTCTTC,CASTDLRFF
TRBV2,15,TRBJ1-5,TRBD1,-,TGTGCCAGCAGCCTTGGCAGGGGGCCGGCTCAGCCCCAGCATTTT,CASSLGRGPAQPQHF
TRBV6-6,15,TRBJ1-5,-,-,TGTGCCAGCAGTTCGACGGGGTATAGCAATCAGCCCCAGCATTTT,CASSSTGYSNQPQHF
TRBV18,13,TRBJ2-3,-,once,TGTGCCAGCTCACGCCTAAGGGGGGATACGCAGTATTTT,CASSRLRGDTQYF
TRBV15,18,TRBJ1-6,-,-,TGTGCCACCAGCAGAGGAGGAGTCCCGGTCATCGGTAATTCACCCCTCCACTTT,CATSRGGVPVIGNSPLHF
TRBV5-1,16,TRBJ2-1,-,-,TGCGCCAGCAGCTTAAGCTTGGGGGCCCACTACAATGAGCAGTTCTTC,CASSLSLGAHYNEQFF
TRBV5-5,14,TRBJ1-6,TRBD1,-,TGTGCCAGCAGATGGGACAGACCGGGTGGACCCCTCCACTTT,CASRWDRPGGPLHF
TRBV6-5,15,TRBJ2-7,TRBD1,-,TGTGCCAGCACCGAAGGCGTAGGACAGGGTTACGAGCAGTACTTC,CASTEGVGQGYEQYF
TRBV7-9,14,TRBJ1-1,TRBD1,-,TGTGCCAGCAGCCCGGGACAGTTGAACACTGAAGCTTTCTTT,CASSPGQLNTEAFF
TRBV20-1,14,TRBJ2-5,-,-,TGCAGTGCTAGTACCGGGGTATTTCCAGAGACCCAGTACTTC,CSASTGVFPETQYF
TRBV4-3,14,TRBJ1-1,-,-,TGCGCCAGCAGCCAAGAGCAGGGGTGGACTGAAGCTTTCTTT,CASSQEQGWTEAFF
TRBV6-6,14,TRBJ1-1,TRBD1,-,TGTGCCAGCAGCCAGGGACAGGAAAACACTGAAGCTTTCTTT,CASSQGQENTEAFF
TRBV30,12,TRBJ2-1,TRBD2,-,TGTGCCTGTTCGGGAGCGGGGAGGGAGCAGTTCTTC,CACSGAGREQFF
TRBV4-1,14,TRBJ2-2,-,-,TGCGCCAGCAGCCAAGAATCAGGTGCTTGGGAGCTGTTTTTT,CASSQESGAWELFF
TRBV29-1,13,TRBJ2-1,TRBD2,-,TGCAGCGTTGCGGGACTAGCGGGAAATGAGCAGTTCTTC,CSVAGLAGNEQFF
TRBV28,16,TRBJ2-3,TRBD1,once,TGTGCCAGCTCCGAGAACAGGGGGCTGAACACAGATACGCAGTATTTT,CASSENRGLNTDTQYF
TRBV5-6,16,TRBJ1-2,-,-,TGTGCCAGCAGCAGGAAGGTCCAGGTGGCTAACTATGGCTACACCTTC,CASSRKVQVANYGYTF
TRBV25-1,14,TRBJ2-2,-,once,TGTGCCAGCAGTGATCAGGGGTGGGCCGGGGAGCTGTTTTTT,CASSDQGWAGELFF
TRBV4-1,16,TRBJ2-5,TRBD2,-,TGCGCCAGCAGCCAACGGACTAGCGGGGGCCAAGAGACCCAGTACTTC,CASSQRTSGGQETQYF
TRBV27,13,TRBJ1-1,-,-,TGTGCCAGCAGTTGGACGGGAGACACTGAAGCTTTCTTT,CASSWTGDTEAFF
TRBV27,16,TRBJ1-6,TRBD1,-,TGTGCCAGCAGTTCGTTCGGGACAGGGGATAATTCACCCCTCCACTTT,CASSSFGTGDNSPLHF
TRBV9,13,TRBJ1-3,-,-,TGTGCCAGCAGCGGAAACAGGGGAAACACCATATATTTT,CASSGNRGNTIYF
TRBV28,16,TRBJ1-4,-,-,TGTGCCAGCAGTCCCCCAGGGGCAGGCGATAATGAAAAACTGTTTTTT,CASSPPGAGDNEKLFF
TRBV6-4,14,TRBJ2-3,TRBD1,few,TGTGCCAGCAGTGACGGGACAGGCACAGATACGCAGTATTTT,CASSDGTGTDTQYF